Below, 14 T cell receptor beta chains from the same sample are listed, as sequenced in a study of identical twins. TCRdb reprocessed the 5' RACE reads via MiXCR and lists one record per CDR3 protein. The sample includes 450,000 to 650,000 distinct CDR3 sequences, 12% to 15% seen only once; the top ten take roughly 0.4%. A further study also used this sample, focusing on yellow fever vaccine responses in identical twins.

The sequencing sample was made of CD4+ T cells sorted from blood. Receptors originate from a woman younger than 30 in good health.

This clonotype showed up just a few times. The chain links TRBV12-3 or TRBV12-4 to TRBJ1-2; 7 bases are shared with TRBD1. V was pared by 8 bases and J by 3 bases, with 6 bases of the junction left unmatched. The CDR3 is 13 amino acids. CDR3: CASRLRGDYGYTF. In nucleotides, the CDR3 is TGTGCCAGCCGGCTCAGGGGGGACTATGGCTACACCTTC.

This clonotype occurred a few times. V usage is TRBV4-1 and J usage is TRBJ2-6, with 12 bases that match TRBD1. CDR1 and CDR2 (germline): MGHRA, YSYEKL. This CDR3 has 19 residues. V trimming: 1 base; J trimming: 2 bases; junction bases outside the gene matches: 6. Here the CDR3 reads CASSQGGDRGLPGANVLTF. The CDR3 DNA sequence: TGCGCCAGCAGCCAAGGGGGGGACAGGGGGCTACCTGGGGCCAACGTCCTGACTTTC.

V is TRBV2 and J is TRBJ2-1, with 9 bases lining up with TRBD2. Germline loops: CDR1 SNHLY, CDR2 FYNNEI. This CDR3 contains 15 residues. V lost 4 bases and J lost 2; bases outside the gene matches: 3. CDR3 nucleotides: TGTGCCAGCAGTGTGCTAGCGGGACCCTACAATGAGCAGTTCTTC. The encoded protein is CASSVLAGPYNEQFF.

The chain employs TRBV28 and TRBJ1-5; D might be TRBD1 (5 bases). The CDR3 runs to 13 residues. The V gene's germline CDR1 is MDHEN and CDR2 SYDVKM. V was clipped by 3 bases and J by 6 bases, with 9 bases between them. This CDR3 is CASSFSGAQPQHF. CDR3 sequence (DNA): TGTGCCAGCAGTTTCTCCGGGGCTCAGCCCCAGCATTTT.

This rearrangement joins TRBV11-3 to TRBJ2-3; TRBD2 might be the D (5 bases). Germline V gives CDR1 SGHNT, CDR2 YENEEA. The ends were cut back, 0 bases at V and 3 bases at J, with 13 bases in the middle. The CDR3 runs 16 residues. DNA of the CDR3: TGTGCCAGCAGCTTAGATCAGTGGGAGAGAACAGATACGCAGTATTTT. Its protein is CASSLDQWERTDTQYF.

Only a few counts were recorded for this clonotype. This rearrangement joins TRBV7-7 to TRBJ2-3, with D maybe TRBD2 (5 bases). The CDR3 length is 15 residues. Trimming cost V 5 bases and J 4 bases, with 16 bases left between them. CDR1 is SSHAT, CDR2 FNYEAQ, per germline (reference sequence). CDR3 amino acids: CASSRSGLAADTQYF. CDR3 in DNA: TGTGCCAGCAGCCGTTCCGGCCTAGCTGCAGATACGCAGTATTTT.

CDR3 in DNA: TGTGCCAGCAGTGGGCAACTAGCGTCCTACAATGAGCAGTTCTTC. Its translation is CASSGQLASYNEQFF. The J gene is TRBJ2-1, the V gene TRBV2; TRBD2 matches at 7 bases. J lost 1 base, V lost 4 bases, and 4 bases had no gene match. This CDR3 comprises 15 residues. The V gene's germline CDR1 is SNHLY and CDR2 FYNNEI.

V usage is TRBV20-1 and J usage is TRBJ1-1; D is undetermined. Per the germline V gene, CDR1 is DFQATT and CDR2 is SNEGSKA (reference sequence). This CDR3 region has 18 residues. With 6 bases removed from V and 1 base from J, the gap between germline ends came to 27 bases. The CDR3 DNA reads TGCAGTGCCCCGGCAGAACCCCCCGCTCAACCAGAGAACACTGAAGCTTTCTTT. Its translation: CSAPAEPPAQPENTEAFF.

V and J are TRBV12-3 or TRBV12-4 and TRBJ2-1; 8 positions agree with TRBD2. Trimming removed 3 bases from V and 4 bases from J; junction bases left unmatched: 11. The CDR3 is 17 residues long. The CDR3 spells CASSFQGAGASYNEQFF. The CDR3 DNA reads TGTGCCAGCAGTTTCCAGGGAGCGGGAGCTTCGTACAATGAGCAGTTCTTC.

A few counts support this clonotype. The chain has TRBV10-3 and TRBJ2-1; 8 bases map to TRBD2. The germline gives CDR1 ENHRY, CDR2 SYGVKD. The length of the CDR3 is 15 residues. V was clipped by 2 bases and J by 6 bases; unmatched bases: 6. The chain's CDR3 is CAISEPTGTSNEQFF. Written as DNA, the CDR3 is TGTGCCATCAGTGAGCCTACCGGGACTAGCAATGAGCAGTTCTTC.

The chain combines TRBV5-1 with TRBJ1-5; D uncertain. The V end lost 0 bases, the J end lost 9 bases, and 10 bases lay between the germline ends. CDR3 length: 13 residues. From germline, CDR1 is SGHRS and CDR2 YFSETQ. The CDR3 DNA follows: TGCGCCAGCAGCTTGGCCGCGGGGTTGCCCCAGCATTTT. It encodes CASSLAAGLPQHF.

The sample holds a few counts of this clonotype. The chain recombines TRBV5-1 with TRBJ2-6, with D perhaps TRBD1 (6 bases). The ends were cut back, 3 bases at V and 0 bases at J, with 16 bases in the middle. The CDR3 consists of 18 residues. The V gene's germline CDR1 is SGHRS and CDR2 YFSETQ. The CDR3 loop is CASSSGQFSSSGANVLTF. The CDR3 DNA follows: TGCGCCAGCAGCTCCGGACAGTTTTCCTCCTCTGGGGCCAACGTCCTGACTTTC.

The V and J genes are TRBV7-2 and TRBJ1-1; D not certain. Trimming took 1 base from V and 1 from J, leaving 7 bases between them. Germline V gene data show CDR1 as SGHTA and CDR2 as FQGNSA. The CDR3 consists of 14 residues. CDR3: CASSLESANTEAFF. CDR3 sequence (DNA): TGTGCCAGCAGCTTAGAAAGCGCGAACACTGAAGCTTTCTTT.

The gene calls are TRBV6-5 and TRBJ2-5, with a weak D call TRBD1 (6 bases). The CDR3 has 14 amino acids. Germline CDR1 and CDR2: MNHEY and SVGAGI. Trimming removed 0 bases from V and 5 bases from J, with 10 bases in between. CDR3 sequence reads: CASSYSTGKETQYF. DNA for the CDR3: TGTGCCAGCAGTTACTCTACAGGGAAGGAGACCCAGTACTTC.